The rows below give T cell receptor beta chains drawn from one sample of a study of blood T cells in healthy people across ages. One entry per CDR3 protein, called by TCRdb with MiXCR from the 5' RACE reads. The sample lists roughly 790,000 distinct CDR3 sequences; approximately 39% were seen once. The sequencing input was blood. These receptors originate from a woman aged 60-75 years in good health. CDR3s include the opening cysteine and the closing phenylalanine or tryptophan. The D gene is left open where the match is weak. Rows may omit the clone size; those that give it use once, few, many or a size class.

-	TRBV27	-	TRBJ2-1	CASSPSGPEYSEQFF	TGTGCCAGCAGCCCTTCCGGCCCCGAGTACAGTGAGCAGTTCTTC
-	TRBV3-1	-	TRBJ2-1	CASRLSNDPTSKFF	TGTGCCAGCAGGTTATCAAACGACCCCACATCAAAGTTCTTC
-	TRBV7-2	-	TRBJ2-1	CASSQAARREQFF	TGTGCCAGCAGCCAGGCGGCCAGACGTGAGCAGTTCTTC
-	TRBV20-1	-	TRBJ1-1	CSARDAGKNTEAFF	TGCAGTGCTAGAGATGCCGGGAAGAACACTGAAGCTTTCTTT
-	TRBV20-1	TRBD1	TRBJ2-3	CSAKRQGAIGDTQYF	TGCAGTGCTAAAAGACAGGGGGCAATTGGAGATACGCAGTATTTT
-	TRBV7-3	TRBD1	TRBJ2-7	CASSLEGQVDEQYF	TGTGCCAGCAGCTTAGAGGGACAGGTAGACGAGCAGTACTTC
-	TRBV7-2	-	TRBJ2-1	CASSLRRDSYNEQFF	TGTGCCAGCAGCTTAAGGCGGGACTCCTACAATGAGCAGTTCTTC
-	TRBV29-1	TRBD2	TRBJ2-3	CSVGYLAGGGDTQYF	TGCAGCGTTGGATACCTAGCGGGAGGAGGGGATACGCAGTATTTT
few	TRBV7-9	TRBD2	TRBJ2-1	CASSWYQREDNEQFF	TGTGCCAGCAGCTGGTATCAGCGGGAGGACAATGAGCAGTTCTTC
-	TRBV29-1	-	TRBJ2-5	CSVVGLQETQYF	TGCAGCGTTGTAGGCCTACAAGAGACCCAGTACTTC
-	TRBV20-1	-	TRBJ2-1	CSAIVGNYNEQFF	TGCAGTGCGATCGTTGGAAACTACAATGAGCAGTTCTTC
-	TRBV27	TRBD1	TRBJ2-1	CASSSTGFNNEQFF	TGTGCCAGCAGTTCGACAGGGTTCAACAATGAGCAGTTCTTC
-	TRBV18	-	TRBJ2-1	CASSPPLGKPYNEQFF	TGTGCCAGCTCACCACCGCTCGGGAAACCCTACAATGAGCAGTTCTTC
many	TRBV20-1	TRBD2	TRBJ2-5	CSARPLERGSGIQETQYF	TGCAGTGCTAGACCCCTCGAGCGCGGTAGCGGGATACAAGAGACCCAGTACTTC
few	TRBV12-3/TRBV12-4	-	TRBJ2-3	CASSFPGLSTDTQYF	TGTGCCAGCAGTTTTCCGGGACTGAGCACAGATACGCAGTATTTT
few	TRBV12-3/TRBV12-4	TRBD1	TRBJ2-5	CASSTTGGMGEQYF	TGTGCCAGCAGTACGACAGGGGGAATGGGTGAGCAGTACTTC
few	TRBV4-2	-	TRBJ1-3	CASSQDLSSQGGNTIYF	TGTGCCAGCAGCCAAGATCTAAGCAGCCAGGGAGGAAACACCATATATTTT
once	TRBV2	TRBD1	TRBJ2-1	CASRPGTGGLNEQFF	TGTGCCAGCAGGCCCGGGACAGGGGGCTTAAATGAGCAGTTCTTC
once	TRBV10-3	TRBD2	TRBJ2-5	CAISESQSGAQETQYF	TGTGCCATCAGTGAGTCTCAGAGCGGGGCGCAAGAGACCCAGTACTTC
few	TRBV28	-	TRBJ2-7	CASSFGRREQYF	TGTGCCAGCAGTTTTGGACGGAGGGAGCAGTACTTC
few	TRBV20-1	TRBD1	TRBJ1-5	CSAFRTGGGQPQHF	TGCAGTGCTTTTAGAACAGGGGGAGGTCAGCCCCAGCATTTT
-	TRBV6-4	-	TRBJ2-3	CASSVVSGADTQYF	TGTGCCAGCAGTGTCGTCTCGGGGGCAGATACGCAGTATTTT
few	TRBV7-2	TRBD2	TRBJ2-7	CASSLGGLAGRYEQYF	TGTGCCAGCAGCTTAGGGGGACTAGCGGGGAGATACGAGCAGTACTTC
-	TRBV7-2	TRBD1	TRBJ1-2	CASSRTGAELSYTF	TGTGCCAGCAGCCGAACAGGGGCTGAGTTGAGCTACACCTTC
once	TRBV6-2/TRBV6-3	TRBD1	TRBJ2-1	CASSGFQGASYNEQFF	TGTGCCAGCAGTGGCTTTCAGGGGGCCTCCTACAATGAGCAGTTCTTC
many	TRBV4-2	-	TRBJ2-5	CASSLSEKEETQYF	TGTGCCAGCAGCCTTAGCGAGAAAGAAGAGACCCAGTACTTC
-	TRBV4-2	-	TRBJ1-1	CASSQGADFTEAFF	TGTGCCAGCAGCCAAGGCGCTGATTTTACTGAAGCTTTCTTT
-	TRBV10-3	TRBD2	TRBJ2-1	CAISESPSGGRNEQFF	TGTGCCATCAGTGAGTCGCCTAGCGGGGGGCGGAATGAGCAGTTCTTC
few	TRBV2	-	TRBJ1-4	CASSEEWVATNEKLFF	TGTGCCAGCAGTGAAGAATGGGTCGCAACTAATGAAAAACTGTTTTTT